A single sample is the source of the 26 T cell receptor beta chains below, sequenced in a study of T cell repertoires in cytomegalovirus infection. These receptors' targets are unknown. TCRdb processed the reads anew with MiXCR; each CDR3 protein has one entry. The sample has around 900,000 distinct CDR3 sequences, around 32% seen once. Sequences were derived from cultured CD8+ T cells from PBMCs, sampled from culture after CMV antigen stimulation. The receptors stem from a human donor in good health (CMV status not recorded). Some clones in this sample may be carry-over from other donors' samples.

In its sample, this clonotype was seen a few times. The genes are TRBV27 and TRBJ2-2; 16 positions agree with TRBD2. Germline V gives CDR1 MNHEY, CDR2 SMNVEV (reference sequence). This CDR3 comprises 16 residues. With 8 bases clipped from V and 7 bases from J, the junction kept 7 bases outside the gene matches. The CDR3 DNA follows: TGTGCCAGCGTTCCGGGACTAGCGGGGGGGTTCGGGGAGCTGTTTTTT. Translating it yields CASVPGLAGGFGELFF.

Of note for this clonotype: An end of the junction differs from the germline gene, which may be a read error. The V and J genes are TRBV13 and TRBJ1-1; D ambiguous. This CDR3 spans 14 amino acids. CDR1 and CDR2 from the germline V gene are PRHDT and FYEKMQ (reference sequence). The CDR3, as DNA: TGCGCCAGCAGCTTGGAAAAGGGTTGGACTGAAGCTTTCTTT. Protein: CASSLEKGWTEAFF. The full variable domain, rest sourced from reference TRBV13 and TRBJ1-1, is AAGVIQSPRHLIKEKRETATLKCYPIPRHDTVYWYQQGPGQDPQFLISFYEKMQSDKGSIPDRFSAQQFSDYHSELNMSSLELGDSALYFCASSLEKGWTEAFFGQGTRLTVV.

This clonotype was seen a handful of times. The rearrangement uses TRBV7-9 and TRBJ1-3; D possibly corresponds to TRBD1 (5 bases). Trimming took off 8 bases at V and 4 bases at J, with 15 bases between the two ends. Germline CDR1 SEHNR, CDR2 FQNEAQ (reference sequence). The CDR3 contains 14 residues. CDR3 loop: CASYEGARGNTIYF. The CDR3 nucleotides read TGTGCCAGCTACGAAGGGGCGCGGGGAAACACCATATATTTT.

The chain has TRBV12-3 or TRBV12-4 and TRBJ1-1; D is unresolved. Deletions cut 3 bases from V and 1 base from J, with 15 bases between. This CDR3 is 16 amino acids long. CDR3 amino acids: CASSFGSGRGNTEAFF. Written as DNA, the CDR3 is TGTGCCAGCAGTTTTGGGTCCGGGAGAGGGAACACTGAAGCTTTCTTT.

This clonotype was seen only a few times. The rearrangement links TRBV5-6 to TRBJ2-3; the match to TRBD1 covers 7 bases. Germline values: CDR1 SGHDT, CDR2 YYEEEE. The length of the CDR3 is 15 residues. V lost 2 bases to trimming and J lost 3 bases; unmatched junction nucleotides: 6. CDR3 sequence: CASSFDRVRTDTQYF. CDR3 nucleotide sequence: TGTGCCAGCAGCTTCGACAGGGTTAGGACAGATACGCAGTATTTT.

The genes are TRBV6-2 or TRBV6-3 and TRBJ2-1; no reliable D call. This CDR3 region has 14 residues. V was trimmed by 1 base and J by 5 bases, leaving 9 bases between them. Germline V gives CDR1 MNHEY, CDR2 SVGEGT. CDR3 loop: CASSYFRLHNEQFF. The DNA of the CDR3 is TGTGCCAGCAGTTACTTTCGCCTCCACAATGAGCAGTTCTTC.

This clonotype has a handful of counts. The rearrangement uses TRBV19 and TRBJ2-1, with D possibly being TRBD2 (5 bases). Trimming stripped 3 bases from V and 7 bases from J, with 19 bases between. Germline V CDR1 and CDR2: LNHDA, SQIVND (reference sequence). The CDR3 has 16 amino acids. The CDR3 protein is CASSMLLTSPGNEQFF. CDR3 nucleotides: TGTGCCAGTAGTATGCTCCTAACTAGTCCGGGGAATGAGCAGTTCTTC.

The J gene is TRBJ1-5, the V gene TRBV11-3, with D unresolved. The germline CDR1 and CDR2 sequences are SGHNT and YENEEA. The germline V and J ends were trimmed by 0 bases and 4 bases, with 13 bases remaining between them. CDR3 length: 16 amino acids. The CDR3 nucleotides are TGTGCCAGCAGCTTAGATCAAACAGATCCTAATCAGCCCCAGCATTTT. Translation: CASSLDQTDPNQPQHF.

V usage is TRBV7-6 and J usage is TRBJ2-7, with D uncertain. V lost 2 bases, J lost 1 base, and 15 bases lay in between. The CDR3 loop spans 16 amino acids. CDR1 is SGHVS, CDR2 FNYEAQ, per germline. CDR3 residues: CASSLISSAKSYEQYF. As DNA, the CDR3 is TGTGCCAGCAGCTTAATTAGTTCTGCAAAATCCTACGAGCAGTACTTC.

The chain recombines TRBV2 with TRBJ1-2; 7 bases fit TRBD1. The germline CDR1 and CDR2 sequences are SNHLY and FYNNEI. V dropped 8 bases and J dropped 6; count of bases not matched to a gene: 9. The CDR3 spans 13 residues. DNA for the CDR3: TGTGCCAGCGTCCACAGGGGAATCGATGGCTACACCTTC. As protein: CASVHRGIDGYTF.

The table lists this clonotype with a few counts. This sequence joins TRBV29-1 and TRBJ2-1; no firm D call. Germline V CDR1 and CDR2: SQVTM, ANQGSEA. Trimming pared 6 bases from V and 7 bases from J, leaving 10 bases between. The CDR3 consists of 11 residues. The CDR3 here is CSVNSRNEQFF. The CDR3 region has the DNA TGCAGCGTCAATAGCCGAAATGAGCAGTTCTTC.

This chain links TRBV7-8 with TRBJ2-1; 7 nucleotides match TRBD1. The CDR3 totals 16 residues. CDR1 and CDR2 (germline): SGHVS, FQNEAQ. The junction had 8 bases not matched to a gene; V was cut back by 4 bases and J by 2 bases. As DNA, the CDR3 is TGTGCCAGCAGCTCACCAGACAGGGACACCTACAATGAGCAGTTCTTC. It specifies CASSSPDRDTYNEQFF.

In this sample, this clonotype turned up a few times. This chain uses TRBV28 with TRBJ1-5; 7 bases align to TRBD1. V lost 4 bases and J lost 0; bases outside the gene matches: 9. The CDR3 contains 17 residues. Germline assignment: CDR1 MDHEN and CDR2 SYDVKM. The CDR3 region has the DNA TGTGCCAGCAGTTCTCCCCACAGGGGATATAGCAATCAGCCCCAGCATTTT. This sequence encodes CASSSPHRGYSNQPQHF.

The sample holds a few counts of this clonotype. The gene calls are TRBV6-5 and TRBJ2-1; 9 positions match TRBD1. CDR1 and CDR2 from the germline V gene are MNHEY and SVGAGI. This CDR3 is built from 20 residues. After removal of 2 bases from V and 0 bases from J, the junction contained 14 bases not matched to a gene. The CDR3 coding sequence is TGTGCCAGCAGTTACACCCCCCCGGGACAGGGCGATTTCTCCTACAATGAGCAGTTCTTC. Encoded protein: CASSYTPPGQGDFSYNEQFF.

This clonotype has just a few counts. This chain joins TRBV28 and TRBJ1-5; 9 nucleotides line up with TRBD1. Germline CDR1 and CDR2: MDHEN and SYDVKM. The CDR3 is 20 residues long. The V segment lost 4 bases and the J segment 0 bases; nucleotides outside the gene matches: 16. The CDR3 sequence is CASSCYGGQGYWCSNQPQHF. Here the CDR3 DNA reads TGTGCCAGCAGTTGCTACGGGGGACAGGGATACTGGTGTAGCAATCAGCCCCAGCATTTT.

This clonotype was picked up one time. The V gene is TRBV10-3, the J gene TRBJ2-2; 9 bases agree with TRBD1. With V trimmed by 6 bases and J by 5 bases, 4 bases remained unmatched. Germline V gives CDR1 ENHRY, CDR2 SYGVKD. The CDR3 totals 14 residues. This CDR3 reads CAIRQGASTGELFF. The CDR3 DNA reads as TGTGCCATCAGACAGGGGGCGAGTACCGGGGAGCTGTTTTTT.

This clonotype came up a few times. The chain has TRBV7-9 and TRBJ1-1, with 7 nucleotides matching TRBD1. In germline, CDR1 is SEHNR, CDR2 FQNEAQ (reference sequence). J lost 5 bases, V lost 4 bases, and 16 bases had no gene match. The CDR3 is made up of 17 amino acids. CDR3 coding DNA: TGTGCCAGCAGCTCCCTTAGTTCACAGGGGCTGGGTACTGAAGCTTTCTTT. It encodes CASSSLSSQGLGTEAFF. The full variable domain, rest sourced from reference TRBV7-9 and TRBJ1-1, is DTGVSQNPRHKITKRGQNVTFRCDPISEHNRLYWYRQTLGQGPEFLTYFQNEAQLEKSRLLSDRFSAERPKGSFSTLEIQRTEQGDSAMYLCASSSLSSQGLGTEAFFGQGTRLTVV.

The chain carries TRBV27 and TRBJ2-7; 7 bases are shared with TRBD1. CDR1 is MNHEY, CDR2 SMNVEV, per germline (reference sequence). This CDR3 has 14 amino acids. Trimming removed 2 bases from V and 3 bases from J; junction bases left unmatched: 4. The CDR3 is CASSLSRTGYEQYV. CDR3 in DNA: TGTGCCAGCAGTTTAAGTCGGACAGGCTACGAGCAGTACGTC.

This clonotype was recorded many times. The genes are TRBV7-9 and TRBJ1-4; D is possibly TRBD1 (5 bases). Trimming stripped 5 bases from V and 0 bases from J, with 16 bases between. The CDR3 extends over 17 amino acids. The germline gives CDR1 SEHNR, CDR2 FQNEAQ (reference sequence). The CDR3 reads CASSTGNRQSTNEKLFF. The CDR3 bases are TGTGCCAGCAGCACCGGAAATCGACAGTCAACTAATGAAAAACTGTTTTTT.

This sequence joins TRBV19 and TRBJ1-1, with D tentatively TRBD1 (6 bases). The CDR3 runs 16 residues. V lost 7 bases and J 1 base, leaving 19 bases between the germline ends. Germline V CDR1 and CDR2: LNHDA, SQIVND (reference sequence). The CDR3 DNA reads TGTGCCAGTACCCCTCAGGTGCGGGGGGCGAACACTGAAGCTTTCTTT. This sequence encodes CASTPQVRGANTEAFF.

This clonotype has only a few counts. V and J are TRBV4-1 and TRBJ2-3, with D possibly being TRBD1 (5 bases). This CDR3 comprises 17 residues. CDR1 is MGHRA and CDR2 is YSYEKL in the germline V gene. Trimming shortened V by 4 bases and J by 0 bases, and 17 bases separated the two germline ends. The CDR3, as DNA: TGCGCCAGCAGCCTAAGACAGACAATAGGTAGCACAGATACGCAGTATTTT. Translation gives CASSLRQTIGSTDTQYF.

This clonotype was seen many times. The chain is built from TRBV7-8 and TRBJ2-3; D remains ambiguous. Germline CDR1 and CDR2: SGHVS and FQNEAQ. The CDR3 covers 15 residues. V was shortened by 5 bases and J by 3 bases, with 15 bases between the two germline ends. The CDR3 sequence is CASSETALGTDTQYF. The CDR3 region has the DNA TGTGCCAGCAGCGAGACGGCCCTAGGGACAGATACGCAGTATTTT.

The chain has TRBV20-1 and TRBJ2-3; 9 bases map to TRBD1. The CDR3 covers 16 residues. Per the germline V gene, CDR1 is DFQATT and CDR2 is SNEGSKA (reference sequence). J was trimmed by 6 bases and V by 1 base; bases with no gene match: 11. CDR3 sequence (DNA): TGCAGTGCTAGAGGTCTTGGGGACAGGGCCCCCGATACGCAGTATTTT. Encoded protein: CSARGLGDRAPDTQYF.

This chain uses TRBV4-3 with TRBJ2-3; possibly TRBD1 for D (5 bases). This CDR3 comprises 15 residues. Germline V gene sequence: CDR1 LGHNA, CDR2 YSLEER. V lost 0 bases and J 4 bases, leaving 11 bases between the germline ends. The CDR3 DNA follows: TGCGCCAGCAGCCAAGATAGGTACAGGCCAGATACGCAGTATTTT. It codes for CASSQDRYRPDTQYF.

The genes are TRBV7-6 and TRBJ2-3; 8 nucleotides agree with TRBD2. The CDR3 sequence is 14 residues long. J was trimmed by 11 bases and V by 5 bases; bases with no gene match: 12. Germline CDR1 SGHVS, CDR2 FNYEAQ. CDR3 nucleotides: TGTGCCAGCAGCCCTAAATTGTCTCTAGCGGGGCAGTATTTT. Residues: CASSPKLSLAGQYF. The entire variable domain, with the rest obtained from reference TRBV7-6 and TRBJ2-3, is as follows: GAGVSQSPRYKVTKRGQDVALRCDPISGHVSLYWYRQALGQGPEFLTYFNYEAQQDKSGLPNDRFSAERPEGSISTLTIQRTEQRDSAMYRCASSPKLSLAGQYFGPGTRLTVL.

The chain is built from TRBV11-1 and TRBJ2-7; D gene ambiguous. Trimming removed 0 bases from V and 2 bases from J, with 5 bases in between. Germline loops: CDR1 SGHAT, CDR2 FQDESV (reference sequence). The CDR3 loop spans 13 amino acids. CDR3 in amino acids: CASSLAQAYEQYF. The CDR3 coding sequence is TGTGCCAGCAGCTTAGCGCAGGCCTACGAGCAGTACTTC.